The 5 T cell receptor beta chains below come from one sample, sequenced in a study of T cells after yellow fever vaccination. MiXCR, run by TCRdb on the 5' RACE reads, gives a single entry per CDR3 protein. This table has about 170,000 distinct CDR3 sequences, approximately 9.9% appearing once. Sample: CD8+ T cells sorted from PBMCs, taken 15 days after the yellow fever booster vaccination. The receptor source for this set is a man aged 18 to 29 who received the YFV17D yellow fever vaccine.

The genes are TRBV21-1 and TRBJ2-7; the tabulated D call, TRBD1, remains unverified against the DNA. TRBV21-1 is shown as a pseudogene. The CDR3 spans 12 residues. The CDR3 region is CASARAGYEQYV. CDR3 coding DNA: TGTGCCAGCGCCCGGGCAGGCTACGAGCAGTACGTC.

V usage is TRBV15 and J usage is TRBJ2-2, with D unclear. From germline, CDR1 is LNHNV and CDR2 YYDKDF (reference sequence). The CDR3 is 16 amino acids. Between the trimmed V and J ends, which lost 5 bases and 5 bases, there was a span of 18 bases. CDR3 amino acids: CATSSRWKGGTGELFF. CDR3 DNA sequence: TGTGCCACCAGCTCCCGGTGGAAGGGCGGTACCGGGGAGCTGTTTTTT.

V and J are TRBV4-3 and TRBJ1-1; D call uncertain. This CDR3 comprises 14 residues. The germline gives CDR1 LGHNA, CDR2 YSLEER. Deletions cut 0 bases from V and 5 bases from J, with 10 bases between. CDR3 DNA sequence: TGCGCCAGCAGCCAAGATTTGGGTCCTACTGAAGCTTTCTTT. Amino acid sequence: CASSQDLGPTEAFF.

The chain combines TRBV5-5 with TRBJ2-3, with D possibly being TRBD2 (5 bases). Germline V gene data show CDR1 as SGHKS and CDR2 as YYEKEE (reference sequence). This CDR3 has 16 amino acids. V was trimmed by 2 bases and J by 6 bases, leaving 19 bases between them. As DNA, the CDR3 is TGTGCCAGCAGCTTCTCGGTAGCGCGTATGCGGGATACGCAGTATTTT. Translated: CASSFSVARMRDTQYF. Combining the CDR3 with reference TRBV5-5 and TRBJ2-3 gives the whole variable domain DAGVTQSPTHLIKTRGQQVTLRCSPISGHKSVSWYQQVLGQGPQFIFQYYEKEERGRGNFPDRFSARQFPNYSSELNVNALLLGDSALYLCASSFSVARMRDTQYFGPGTRLTVL.

There are a few counts of this clonotype. V gene TRBV4-1 combines with J gene TRBJ2-2; D unclear. The V gene lost 1 base and the J gene lost 5 bases, with 5 bases spanning the gap. This CDR3 spans 13 amino acids. Germline assignment: CDR1 MGHRA and CDR2 YSYEKL. CDR3 DNA: TGCGCCAGCAGCCAAGTCAAGACCGGGGAGCTGTTTTTT. Its protein is CASSQVKTGELFF.